This TCR beta chain was sequenced during a study of blood T cell repertoires in COVID-19. Study context: COVID-19 samples, acute and convalescent, were from the United States, Italy and Spain. T cells, B-cell-depleted T cells, or PBMCs provided the cDNA or gDNA that served as material.

Original processing notes: Estimation of nucleated cell counts was performed using reference gene primer amplification. Sequencing was performed with immunoSEQ multiplex PCR; in TCRdb, only in-frame clones are kept and a portion is missing. Clonal size and the V and J genes are those of that table, whereas D and trimming came from the DNA. This sample has about 99,000 clones, with roughly 88% found just once. V lost 4 bases and J 3 bases, leaving 10 bases between the germline ends. This CDR3 has 13 residues. Germline V CDR1 and CDR2: LNHDA, SQIVND (reference sequence). The source of this sequence is a human donor in a cohort sampled during active COVID-19. V gene TRBV19 combines with J gene TRBJ2-7; D not resolved. Sequenced material: peripheral blood. The CDR3 region has the DNA TGTGCCAGTAGTAGCGTCCCCCACTACGAGCAGTACTTC. This encodes CASSSVPHYEQYF.